This TCR beta chain was recovered during a study of T cell repertoires in cytomegalovirus infection. TCRdb redid the calling of the reads with MiXCR, one entry per CDR3 protein. The data contain more than 250,000 distinct CDR3 sequences, roughly 15% of them singletons. This clonotype was recorded a few times. V gave up 7 bases and J gave up 5 bases, with 18 bases separating them. The CDR3 loop spans 15 amino acids. The receptor comes from a human donor in good health (CMV status not recorded). Some clones in this sample may be carry-over from other donors' samples. Sequencing was carried out using PBMCs. The chain employs TRBV12-3 or TRBV12-4 and TRBJ2-1; D is undetermined. DNA of the CDR3: TGTGCCAGCAACCCTGGGTTAGGCAATGACAATGAGCAGTTCTTC. Protein sequence: CASNPGLGNDNEQFF.